The 10 T cell receptor beta chains below all came from one sample that was sequenced in a study of sequential checkpoint blockade in melanoma. Some clones are missing from TCRdb's copy, which holds only in-frame ones; the method was immunoSEQ multiplex PCR. This sample has some 10,000 clones; 23% occur once, and the top ten carry around 15%. Treatment: randomized to nivolumab then ipilimumab (arm A) or the reverse (arm B). This specimen consisted of tumor tissue (inferred from file names), obtained from a patient given nivolumab and ipilimumab in sequence. The receptors come from a human donor with melanoma.

This clone was picked up a small number of times. DNA of the CDR3: TGTGCCAGCAGCAAGACCGGGACAGGAATCTATGGCTACACCTTC. The encoded protein is CASSKTGTGIYGYTF. The chain is built from TRBV6-8 and TRBJ1-2; 8 bases agree with TRBD1. This CDR3 is 15 amino acids long. V shed 6 bases and J 4 bases; nucleotides not matched to a gene: 10. Germline-derived CDR1 and CDR2 are MNHGY and SAAAGT.

This clone was counted only a few times. The CDR3 reads CASSPGGAGNTIYF. For the CDR3, the DNA is TGTGCCAGCAGCCCCGGGGGCGCCGGAAACACCATATATTTT. This chain links TRBV11-3 with TRBJ1-3, with a possible D match to TRBD1 (6 bases). Trimming cost V 5 bases and J 4 bases, with 12 bases left between them. Germline CDR1 reads SGHNT; CDR2 reads YENEEA. The CDR3 totals 14 residues.

This clone has just a few counts. The DNA of the CDR3 is TGTGCCAGCAGTTACGCCACAACAGGGGGGACTGAAGCTTTCTTT. This encodes CASSYATTGGTEAFF. The V gene is TRBV6-8, the J gene TRBJ1-1; 8 nucleotides agree with TRBD1. The junction had 7 bases not matched to a gene; V was cut back by 2 bases and J by 5 bases. The germline V gene encodes CDR1 MNHGY and CDR2 SAAAGT. The CDR3 sequence is 15 residues long.

CDR3 loop: CASRDSRSYEQYV. Written as DNA, the CDR3 is TGTGCCAGCCGGGACAGTAGGTCCTACGAGCAGTACGTC. The chain uses TRBV14 and TRBJ2-7, with TRBD1 matching over 7 bases. The CDR3 runs to 13 residues. CDR1 and CDR2 from the germline V gene are SGHDN and FVKESK. Losses at the gene ends were 8 bases for V and 1 base for J; bases not matched to a gene: 5.

J is TRBJ1-2 and V is TRBV19, with D hard to call. This CDR3 region has 17 residues. Germline V gene sequence: CDR1 LNHDA, CDR2 SQIVND (reference sequence). With 3 bases removed from V and 0 bases from J, the gap between germline ends came to 17 bases. The CDR3 DNA reads TGTGCCAGTAGTATCCTGAGCGGCAGGATCTCTAACTATGGCTACACCTTC. It codes for CASSILSGRISNYGYTF.

In this sample, this clone turned up once. The chain links TRBV19 to TRBJ2-2; 8 bases align to TRBD2. CDR3 length equals 15 residues. The V segment lost 5 bases and the J segment 8 bases; nucleotides outside the gene matches: 10. CDR1 is LNHDA and CDR2 is SQIVND in the germline V gene (reference sequence). The CDR3 is CASSETSEWAGELFF. CDR3 nucleotides: TGTGCCAGTAGTGAGACTAGCGAATGGGCAGGGGAGCTGTTTTTT.

By sample share, this clone is medium-sized. V is TRBV6-8 and J is TRBJ2-1; the D call may be TRBD1 or TRBD2 (6 bases each). Germline V gene lookup returns CDR1 MNHGY and CDR2 SAAAGT. The CDR3 loop spans 14 amino acids. The ends were cut back, 5 bases at V and 6 bases at J, with 14 bases in the middle. This CDR3 is CASSGLGGGNEQFF. The CDR3 DNA is TGTGCCAGCAGTGGGCTTGGAGGGGGCAATGAGCAGTTCTTC.

The V gene is TRBV5-1, the J gene TRBJ2-5, with D hard to call. CDR3 length: 15 amino acids. V gave up 3 bases and J gave up 1 base, with 13 bases separating them. Germline-derived CDR1 and CDR2 are SGHRS and YFSETQ. CDR3 region: CASSSDGWGQETQYF. CDR3 sequence (DNA): TGCGCCAGCAGCTCGGACGGCTGGGGCCAAGAGACCCAGTACTTC.

This rearrangement joins TRBV5-1 to TRBJ1-1, with 7 positions matching TRBD1. Germline CDR1 reads SGHRS; CDR2 reads YFSETQ. Unmatched junction bases numbered 9, after V lost 1 base and J lost 3 bases. The CDR3 sequence is 16 residues long. This CDR3 reads CASSLSGQTGYTEAFF. CDR3 bases: TGCGCCAGCAGCTTGTCGGGACAGACGGGCTACACTGAAGCTTTCTTT.

This clone was picked up a small number of times. The chain carries TRBV9 and TRBJ2-7, with 7 nucleotides matching TRBD2. Looked up from germline, CDR1 is SGDLS and CDR2 is YYNGEE. The J segment lost 2 bases and the V segment lost 7 bases, leaving 9 bases of the junction unmatched. The CDR3 covers 14 residues. The CDR3 loop is CASAGASGTYEQYF. The CDR3 region has the DNA TGTGCCAGCGCCGGGGCTAGCGGAACCTACGAGCAGTACTTC.